This T cell receptor beta chain was captured by sequencing in a study of cytomegalovirus exposure and HLA in healthy donors. The study's findings and limits: The CMV antigen specificity of three CMV-associated chains was confirmed through in vitro analysis.

V dropped 1 base and J dropped 1; count of bases not matched to a gene: 7. CDR3 size: 17 residues. Per the germline V gene, CDR1 is MGHRA and CDR2 is YSYEKL. Concerning this clone itself: Its antigen remains unknown.

PCR involved 60 Vbeta and 13 Jbeta primers. The data were produced by immunoSEQ multiplex PCR, yet TCRdb's version contains in-frame clones alone and is incomplete. The data hold around 180,000 clones, with roughly 84% observed a single time. The clonotype was recovered from a girl aged 2-10 years in good health and CMV-seropositive. Sequenced input: PBMCs. The V call is TRBV4-1, the J call TRBJ2-4; 7 bases map to TRBD2. CDR3 amino acids: CASSQVSAGRAKNIQYF. In DNA, the CDR3 is TGCGCCAGCAGCCAAGTATCAGCGGGAAGGGCCAAAAACATTCAGTACTTC.